This is a list of T cell receptor beta chains from one sample in a study of T cells in Graves' hyperthyroidism and ophthalmopathy. TCRdb redid the calling of the multiplex PCR reads with MiXCR, one entry per CDR3 protein. This table has hundreds of thousands of distinct CDR3 sequences, under 15% appearing once. The source material was blood. The receptors stem from a woman younger than 45 with Graves' hyperthyroidism. Each CDR3 is given with its conserved first and last residue. A D gene is named only where the DNA matches it firmly. Some rows mark clone size as missing; the rest say once, few, many or name a class of expanded clone.

V: TRBV5-1; size: few; J: TRBJ1-5; D: .; DNA: TGCGCCAGCGGGGACCGACAAAGCAATCAGCCCCAGCATTTT; CDR3: CASGDRQSNQPQHF
V: TRBV2; size: many; J: TRBJ1-5; D: TRBD1; DNA: TGTGCCAGCAGGGAGCGTACAGGGGGCAATCAGCCCCAGCATTTT; CDR3: CASRERTGGNQPQHF
V: TRBV15; size: .; J: TRBJ2-1; D: .; DNA: TGTGCCACCAGCAGAGAGATGGTACAGGGAGTTGGGAATGAGCAGTTCTTC; CDR3: CATSREMVQGVGNEQFF
V: TRBV18; size: many; J: TRBJ1-2; D: .; DNA: TGTGCCAGCTCACCGGACGGAAACTATGGCTACACCTTC; CDR3: CASSPDGNYGYTF
V: TRBV7-2; size: few; J: TRBJ2-5; D: .; DNA: TGTGCCAGCAGCCATGGCAGGGGAGGGGAGACCCAGTACTTC; CDR3: CASSHGRGGETQYF
V: TRBV29-1; size: many; J: TRBJ2-7; D: .; DNA: TGCAGCGTTGAGGGAACGAGCCCCTACGAGCAGTACTTC; CDR3: CSVEGTSPYEQYF
V: TRBV14; size: few; J: TRBJ2-1; D: TRBD1; DNA: TGTGCCAGCAGTCCGACAGGGAGTATGACGTTCTTC; CDR3: CASSPTGSMTFF
V: TRBV6-5; size: many; J: TRBJ1-2; D: .; DNA: TGTGCCAGCAGTTACAATATGGTCTATGGCTACACCTTC; CDR3: CASSYNMVYGYTF
V: TRBV4-2; size: .; J: TRBJ2-1; D: TRBD1; DNA: TGTGCCAGCAGCCAAGATACGGACAGGCGGCAGTTCTTC; CDR3: CASSQDTDRRQFF
V: TRBV3-1; size: many; J: TRBJ2-7; D: TRBD2; DNA: TGTGCCAGCAGCCAAGAACTAGCGGGAGGGCCATACGAGCAGTACTTC; CDR3: CASSQELAGGPYEQYF
V: TRBV27; size: .; J: TRBJ2-1; D: TRBD2; DNA: TGTGCCAGCAGCCCCGGACTGGCGGGAGTCCTACAGTTCTTC; CDR3: CASSPGLAGVLQFF
V: TRBV3-1; size: few; J: TRBJ2-1; D: TRBD2; DNA: TGTGCCAGCGCGACTAGCGGGAGGGAGGATGAGCAGTTCTTC; CDR3: CASATSGREDEQFF
V: TRBV3-1; size: many; J: TRBJ1-6; D: .; DNA: TGTGCCAGCAGCCAAGGTGGGGCAGCCGCCGGTTCACCCCTCCACTTT; CDR3: CASSQGGAAAGSPLHF
V: TRBV5-5; size: many; J: TRBJ2-5; D: .; DNA: TGTGCCAGCAGCAATGGAGATGGGGAGACCCAGTACTTC; CDR3: CASSNGDGETQYF
V: TRBV11-2; size: .; J: TRBJ2-7; D: .; DNA: TGTGCCAGCAGCTCGACAGACAGCTCCTACGAGCAGTACTTC; CDR3: CASSSTDSSYEQYF
V: TRBV3-1; size: many; J: TRBJ2-1; D: TRBD2; DNA: TGTGCCAGCAGCCAAGAACACTTCGGGACTAGCGGGGGGGGTAATGAGCAGTTCTTC; CDR3: CASSQEHFGTSGGGNEQFF
V: TRBV28; size: many; J: TRBJ2-1; D: TRBD2; DNA: TGTGCCAGCAGTTCCTCTAGCGGGAGATTGAATGAGCAGTTCTTC; CDR3: CASSSSSGRLNEQFF
V: TRBV20-1; size: many; J: TRBJ2-3; D: TRBD2; DNA: TGCAGTGCTAATTTGTTGCGGGAGAGGCGAGATACGCAGTATTTT; CDR3: CSANLLRERRDTQYF
V: TRBV5-1; size: .; J: TRBJ2-7; D: .; DNA: TGCGCCAGCAGCTTGGACCCACAGCCTACGAGGGAGCAGTACTTC; CDR3: CASSLDPQPTREQYF
V: TRBV29-1; size: many; J: TRBJ2-7; D: TRBD2; DNA: TGCAGCGTCGCGCCGCTAACTAGCGGCCCACAGGGCGAGCAGTACTTC; CDR3: CSVAPLTSGPQGEQYF
V: TRBV2; size: many; J: TRBJ1-1; D: TRBD1; DNA: TGTGCCAGCAGTAGACAGGGGGTAGCTTTCTTT; CDR3: CASSRQGVAFF
V: TRBV11-2; size: many; J: TRBJ2-1; D: .; DNA: TGTGCCAGCAGTCTGTCCCAGAGACTAGAATCTTCCAATGAGCAGTTCTTC; CDR3: CASSLSQRLESSNEQFF
V: TRBV30; size: many; J: TRBJ1-4; D: TRBD1; DNA: TGTGCCTGGACGAAACAGGGGGATTACGTAAAACTGTTTTTT; CDR3: CAWTKQGDYVKLFF
V: TRBV11-2; size: many; J: TRBJ2-3; D: TRBD2; DNA: TGTGCCAGCAGCCCACCGCTAGCGGCCTCTAGCACAGATACGCAGTATTTT; CDR3: CASSPPLAASSTDTQYF
V: TRBV11-2; size: many; J: TRBJ1-6; D: .; DNA: TGTGCCAGCAGCTTAGCAGGGTCGGGCTCACCCCTCCACTTT; CDR3: CASSLAGSGSPLHF
V: TRBV28; size: many; J: TRBJ1-2; D: TRBD1; DNA: TGTGCCAGCAGTAGAACCTGGACAGGGTCCATCTATGGCTACACCTTC; CDR3: CASSRTWTGSIYGYTF
V: TRBV3-1; size: few; J: TRBJ2-7; D: .; DNA: TGTGCCAGCAGCCAAGGTTTGGCCTACATCTACGAGCAGTACTTC; CDR3: CASSQGLAYIYEQYF
V: TRBV19; size: .; J: TRBJ2-7; D: TRBD2; DNA: TGTGCCAGTAGTCTAGGACTAGCGGGAGCTGAGCAGTACTTC; CDR3: CASSLGLAGAEQYF
V: TRBV6-1; size: few; J: TRBJ1-5; D: .; DNA: TGTGCCAGCTCTACAGGGTTCGTTCAGCCCCAGCATTTT; CDR3: CASSTGFVQPQHF
V: TRBV6-2/TRBV6-3; size: few; J: TRBJ2-7; D: TRBD1; DNA: TGTGCCAGCACCAAGGGACAGGGTTCGTGGGAGCAGTACTTC; CDR3: CASTKGQGSWEQYF
V: TRBV7-7; size: few; J: TRBJ2-5; D: .; DNA: TGTGCTAGCAGCTTGTATATGGAAGAGACCCAGTACTTC; CDR3: CASSLYMEETQYF
V: TRBV5-1; size: .; J: TRBJ2-1; D: TRBD1; DNA: TGCGCCAGCAGCTCGACAGGGAACTCCTACAATGAGCAGTTCTTC; CDR3: CASSSTGNSYNEQFF
V: TRBV6-5; size: .; J: TRBJ2-2; D: .; DNA: TGTGCCAGCAGTTACGACTTTTCAGGGCCCTCGGAGCTGTTTTTT; CDR3: CASSYDFSGPSELFF
V: TRBV12-3/TRBV12-4; size: many; J: TRBJ2-3; D: .; DNA: TGTGCCAGCACCACGGACATTGGCGGCACAGATACGCAGTATTTT; CDR3: CASTTDIGGTDTQYF
V: TRBV7-2; size: .; J: TRBJ2-7; D: TRBD2; DNA: TGTGCCAGCAGCTCTCGGGGGGGAACCTACGAGCAGTACTTC; CDR3: CASSSRGGTYEQYF
V: TRBV30; size: .; J: TRBJ1-1; D: TRBD1; DNA: TGTGCCTTGTTCCGGGACAGGGGATTAACTGAAGCTTTCTTT; CDR3: CALFRDRGLTEAFF
V: TRBV5-1; size: many; J: TRBJ2-7; D: TRBD1; DNA: TGCGCCAGCAGCACCCGAGGGGGCAGCTCCTACGAGCAGTACTTC; CDR3: CASSTRGGSSYEQYF
V: TRBV20-1; size: many; J: TRBJ1-1; D: .; DNA: TGCAGTGCTAGTTCCCCCATCAAGACAATCCGCAAAACTGAAGCTTTCTTT; CDR3: CSASSPIKTIRKTEAFF
V: TRBV20-1; size: many; J: TRBJ2-1; D: TRBD2; DNA: TGCAGTGCTAGAGAAGGGTGGGGGGGGGTCTTCAATGAGCAGTTCTTC; CDR3: CSAREGWGGVFNEQFF
V: TRBV29-1; size: many; J: TRBJ1-1; D: .; DNA: TGCAGCTGCTCAGTGGAGGGCGCTTTCTTT; CDR3: CSCSVEGAFF
V: TRBV24-1; size: many; J: TRBJ2-7; D: TRBD2; DNA: TGTGCCACCTTGGGTGACGGATGCGGGACTAGCGGGAATCGAAGCTCCTACGAGCAGTACTTC; CDR3: CATLGDGCGTSGNRSSYEQYF
V: TRBV14; size: .; J: TRBJ2-5; D: .; DNA: TGTGCCAGCAGCCAAGACTCAGGGGTCATTATTGAGACCCAGTACTTC; CDR3: CASSQDSGVIIETQYF
V: TRBV11-3; size: .; J: TRBJ2-3; D: TRBD2; DNA: TGTGCCAGCAGCCACCGGACTAGCGGGCTAACAGATACGCAGTATTTT; CDR3: CASSHRTSGLTDTQYF
V: TRBV20-1; size: many; J: TRBJ2-3; D: .; DNA: TGCAGTGCACCGAGGACCAGAAGCACAGATACGCAGTATTTT; CDR3: CSAPRTRSTDTQYF
V: TRBV11-2; size: many; J: TRBJ2-1; D: .; DNA: TGTGCCAGCAGCTTAGATGTAGACAATGAGCAGTTCTTC; CDR3: CASSLDVDNEQFF
V: TRBV7-9; size: .; J: TRBJ2-5; D: .; DNA: TGTGCCAGCAGCTCTACCGGGAACCAAGAGACCCAGTACTTC; CDR3: CASSSTGNQETQYF
V: TRBV11-3; size: .; J: TRBJ2-2; D: TRBD1; DNA: TGTGCCAGCAGCTTAGAAGACTGGACAGGGACCGCGAACACCGGGGAGCTGTTTTTT; CDR3: CASSLEDWTGTANTGELFF
V: TRBV27; size: many; J: TRBJ2-7; D: .; DNA: TGTGCCAGCAGTTCCGACATTGGGTACAACCTCGGGGGCTACGAGCAGTACTTC; CDR3: CASSSDIGYNLGGYEQYF
V: TRBV5-1; size: once; J: TRBJ2-7; D: TRBD1; DNA: TGCGCCAGCAGCTCAGGGACAGGGGGTTACTCCTACGAGCAGTACTTC; CDR3: CASSSGTGGYSYEQYF
V: TRBV6-1; size: many; J: TRBJ2-7; D: TRBD1; DNA: TGTGCCAGCAGTGAAGCCGGGACAGTAACCTACGAGCAGTACTTC; CDR3: CASSEAGTVTYEQYF
V: TRBV9; size: .; J: TRBJ1-6; D: .; DNA: TGTGCCAGCACCAAGGAGGCGACTGGAAACAAGAATTCACCCCTCCACTTT; CDR3: CASTKEATGNKNSPLHF